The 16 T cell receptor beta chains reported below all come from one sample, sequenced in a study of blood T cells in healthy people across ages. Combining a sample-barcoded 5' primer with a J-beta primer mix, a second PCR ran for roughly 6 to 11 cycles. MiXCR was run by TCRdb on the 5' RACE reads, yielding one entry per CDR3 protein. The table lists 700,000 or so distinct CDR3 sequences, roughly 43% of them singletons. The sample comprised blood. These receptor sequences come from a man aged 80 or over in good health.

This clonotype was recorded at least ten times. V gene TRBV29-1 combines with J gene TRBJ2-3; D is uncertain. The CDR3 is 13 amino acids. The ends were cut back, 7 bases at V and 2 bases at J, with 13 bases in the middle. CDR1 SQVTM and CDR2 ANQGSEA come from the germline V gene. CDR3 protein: CSATPQATDTQYF. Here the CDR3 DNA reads TGCAGCGCCACCCCGCAGGCCACAGATACGCAGTATTTT.

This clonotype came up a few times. CDR3 loop: CASSGTSSTPLGYEQYF. The CDR3 nucleotides are TGTGCCAGCAGTGGGACCTCCTCGACGCCCTTGGGCTACGAGCAGTACTTC. The genes are TRBV6-2 or TRBV6-3 and TRBJ2-7; D may match TRBD1 or TRBD2 (5 bases each). The germline V gene has CDR1 MNHEY and CDR2 SVGEGT. The CDR3 has 17 amino acids. V gave up 5 bases and J gave up 3 bases, with 23 bases separating them.

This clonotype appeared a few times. DNA for the CDR3: TGTGCCAGCAGCCAGATAACAGCTAACACTGAAGCTTTCTTT. This codes for CASSQITANTEAFF. This rearrangement joins TRBV14 to TRBJ1-1; D is unresolved. Per germline, CDR1 SGHDN and CDR2 FVKESK. The CDR3 totals 14 residues. V lost 3 bases to trimming and J lost 2 bases, with 10 bases between them.

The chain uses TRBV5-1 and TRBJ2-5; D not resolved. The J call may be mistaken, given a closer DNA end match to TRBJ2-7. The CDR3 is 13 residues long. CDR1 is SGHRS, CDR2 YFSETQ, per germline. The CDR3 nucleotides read TGCGCCAGCAGTGTGTCAGATTATTACGAGCAGTACTTC. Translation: CASSVSDYYEQYF.

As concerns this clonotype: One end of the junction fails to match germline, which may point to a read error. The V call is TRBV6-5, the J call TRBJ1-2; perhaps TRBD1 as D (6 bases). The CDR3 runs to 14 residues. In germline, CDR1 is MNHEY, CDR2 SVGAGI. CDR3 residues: CASNYGGPNYGYTF. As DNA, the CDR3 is TGTGCCAGCAATTACGGGGGGCCGAACTATGGCTACACCTTC.

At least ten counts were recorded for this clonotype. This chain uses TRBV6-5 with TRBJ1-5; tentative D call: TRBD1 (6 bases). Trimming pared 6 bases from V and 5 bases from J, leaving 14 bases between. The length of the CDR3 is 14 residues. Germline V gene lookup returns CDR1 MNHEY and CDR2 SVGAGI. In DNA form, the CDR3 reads TGTGCCAGCAGACGGGGGAGGGGGGATCAGCCCCAGCATTTT. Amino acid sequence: CASRRGRGDQPQHF.

CDR3 bases: TGCAGTGCTAGAGAACTAGCGGGGGGGAGCTCCTACAATGAGCAGTTCTTC. Its protein is CSARELAGGSSYNEQFF. The rearrangement uses TRBV20-1 and TRBJ2-1, with 13 bases identical to TRBD2. After removal of 0 bases from V and 0 bases from J, the junction contained 2 bases not matched to a gene. The CDR3 has 17 amino acids. Per the germline V gene, CDR1 is DFQATT and CDR2 is SNEGSKA (reference sequence).

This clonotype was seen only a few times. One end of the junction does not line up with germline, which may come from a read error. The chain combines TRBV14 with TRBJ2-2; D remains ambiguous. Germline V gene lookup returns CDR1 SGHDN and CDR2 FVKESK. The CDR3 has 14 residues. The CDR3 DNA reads TGCGCCAGCAGCCAAGTCGAGAACACCGGGGAGCTGTTTTTT. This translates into CASSQVENTGELFF.

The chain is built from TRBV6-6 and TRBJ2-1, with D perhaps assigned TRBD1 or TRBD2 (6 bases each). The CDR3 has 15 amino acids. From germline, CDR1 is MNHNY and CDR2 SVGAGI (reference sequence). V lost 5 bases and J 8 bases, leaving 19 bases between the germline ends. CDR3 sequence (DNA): TGTGCCAGCAGTCCCTCGGGGGCCCCCCCCGATGAGCAGTTCTTC. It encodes CASSPSGAPPDEQFF.

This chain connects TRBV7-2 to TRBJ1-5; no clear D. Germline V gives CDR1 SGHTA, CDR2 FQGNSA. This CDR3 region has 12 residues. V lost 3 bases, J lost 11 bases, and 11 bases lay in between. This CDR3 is CASSLDRRTQHF. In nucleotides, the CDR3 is TGTGCCAGCAGCTTGGATCGGAGGACCCAGCATTTT.

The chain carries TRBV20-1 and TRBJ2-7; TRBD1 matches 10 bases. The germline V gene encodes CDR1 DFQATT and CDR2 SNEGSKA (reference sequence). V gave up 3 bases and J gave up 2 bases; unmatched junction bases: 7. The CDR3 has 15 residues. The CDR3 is CSARRRDRGTYEQYF. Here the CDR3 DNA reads TGCAGTGCTAGGAGAAGGGACAGGGGTACCTACGAGCAGTACTTC.

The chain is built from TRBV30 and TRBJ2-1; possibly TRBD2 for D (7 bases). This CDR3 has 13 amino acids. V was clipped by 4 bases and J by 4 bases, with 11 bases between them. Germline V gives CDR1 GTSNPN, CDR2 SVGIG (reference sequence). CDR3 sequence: CAWKGGGYNEQFF. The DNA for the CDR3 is TGTGCCTGGAAGGGGGGGGGGTACAATGAGCAGTTCTTC.

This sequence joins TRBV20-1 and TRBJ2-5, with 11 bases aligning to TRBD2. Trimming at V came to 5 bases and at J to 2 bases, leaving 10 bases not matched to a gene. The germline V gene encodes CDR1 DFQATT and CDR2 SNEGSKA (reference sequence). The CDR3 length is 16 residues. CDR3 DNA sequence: TGCAGTGCTCACCCCGGGACTAGCGGTCTTCAAGAGACCCAGTACTTC. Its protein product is CSAHPGTSGLQETQYF.

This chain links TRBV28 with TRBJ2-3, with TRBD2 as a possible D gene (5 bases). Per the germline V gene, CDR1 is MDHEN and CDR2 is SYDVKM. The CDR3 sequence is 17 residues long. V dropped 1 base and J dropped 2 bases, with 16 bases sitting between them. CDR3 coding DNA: TGTGCCAGCAGTTTATTCTCGTTTGGGAGTTACACAGATACGCAGTATTTT. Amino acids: CASSLFSFGSYTDTQYF.

The CDR3 nucleotides are TGTGCCAGCAGCTTACTAGCGGGAGGAGGCACCGGGGAGCTGTTTTTT. This encodes CASSLLAGGGTGELFF. The chain joins TRBV5-8 to TRBJ2-2; TRBD2 matches at 12 bases. CDR1 SGHTS and CDR2 YDEGEE come from the germline V gene. Germline trimming cut 2 bases from V and 4 bases from J; bases unmatched to any gene: 3. CDR3 length: 16 residues.

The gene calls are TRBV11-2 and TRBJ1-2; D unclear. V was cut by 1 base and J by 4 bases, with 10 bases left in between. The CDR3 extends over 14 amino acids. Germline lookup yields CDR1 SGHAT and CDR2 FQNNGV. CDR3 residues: CASSLGWGVYGYTF. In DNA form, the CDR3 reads TGTGCCAGCAGCTTAGGATGGGGAGTCTATGGCTACACCTTC.